Following are 28 T cell receptor beta chains from one sample sequenced in a study of preoperative IRX-2 immunotherapy in early breast cancer. Treatment of the sample: preoperative locoregional IRX-2 cytokine immunotherapy. This table comes from immunoSEQ multiplex PCR, and its TCRdb copy is limited to in-frame clones, with some not included. The sample has roughly 24,000 clones; approximately 81% are singletons. Sample: lymph node tissue, taken after IRX-2 immunotherapy. The receptors shown here come from a human donor with breast cancer.

V usage is TRBV6-8 and J usage is TRBJ1-1; 8 nucleotides match TRBD1. Unmatched junction bases numbered 3, after V lost 5 bases and J lost 1 base. The CDR3 consists of 14 residues. CDR1 is MNHGY, CDR2 SAAAGT, per germline. The CDR3 nucleotides read TGTGCCAGCAGTAACACAGGGGGGAACACTGAAGCTTTCTTT. Translation: CASSNTGGNTEAFF.

This chain joins TRBV30 and TRBJ1-2; D is unresolved. The germline V gene has CDR1 GTSNPN and CDR2 SVGIG (reference sequence). The CDR3 has 15 residues. Trimming took 3 bases from V and 5 from J, leaving 19 bases between them. The CDR3 loop is CAWSENYLTRYGYTF. CDR3 coding DNA: TGTGCCTGGAGCGAAAACTACCTGACTAGATATGGCTACACCTTC.

The CDR3 DNA follows: TGTGCCAGCAGCTCCAGTAGCGGGAGTGGGTTGAGCGAGCAGTACTTC. Translated, it gives CASSSSSGSGLSEQYF. The V gene is TRBV7-6, the J gene TRBJ2-7; TRBD2 aligns across 9 bases. Germline CDR1 reads SGHVS; CDR2 reads FNYEAQ. This CDR3 contains 16 residues. V was clipped by 4 bases and J by 6 bases; unmatched bases: 13.

This chain connects TRBV5-1 to TRBJ2-7; D not resolved. CDR1 SGHRS and CDR2 YFSETQ come from the germline V gene. The V end was cut by 4 bases, the J end by 0 bases, with 11 bases between. CDR3 size: 14 residues. CDR3 coding DNA: TGCGCCAGCAGCCCTCCGGACGTCTCCTACGAGCAGTACTTC. Protein sequence: CASSPPDVSYEQYF.

This clone has a single count. This sequence joins TRBV7-6 and TRBJ1-2, with D possibly TRBD1 on 5 matching bases. Between the trimmed V and J ends, which lost 3 bases and 4 bases, there was a span of 12 bases. Germline CDR1 SGHVS, CDR2 FNYEAQ. The CDR3 has 14 amino acids. The CDR3 region is CASSFGPGLYGYTF. CDR3 nucleotides: TGTGCCAGCAGCTTCGGTCCGGGGCTCTATGGCTACACCTTC. The full variable domain, completed using reference TRBV7-6 and TRBJ1-2, is GAGVSQSPRYKVTKRGQDVALRCDPISGHVSLYWYRQALGQGPEFLTYFNYEAQQDKSGLPNDRFSAERPEGSISTLTIQRTEQRDSAMYRCASSFGPGLYGYTFGSGTRLTVV.

The chain joins TRBV28 to TRBJ2-6; D is ambiguous. Per germline, CDR1 MDHEN and CDR2 SYDVKM. The CDR3 is made up of 16 amino acids. V gave up 6 bases and J gave up 0 bases, with 12 bases separating them. For the CDR3, the DNA is TGTGCCAGCAGCCCCCCCTGGGGCTCTGGGGCCAACGTCCTGACTTTC. Its protein is CASSPPWGSGANVLTF.

The J gene is TRBJ1-1, the V gene TRBV19, with D possibly being TRBD1 (6 bases). The CDR3 is 12 amino acids. Germline assignment: CDR1 LNHDA and CDR2 SQIVND (reference sequence). The CDR3 coding sequence is TGTGCTTCAGGAGGGGGGAAAACTGAAGCTTTCTTT. This gives the protein CASGGGKTEAFF.

The V and J genes are TRBV6-8 and TRBJ2-7; perhaps TRBD2 as D (6 bases). CDR1 is MNHGY and CDR2 is SAAAGT in the germline V gene. The CDR3 totals 13 residues. Trimming stripped 6 bases from V and 3 bases from J, with 12 bases between. CDR3 loop: CASSSTGVYEQYF. The CDR3 DNA reads TGTGCCAGCAGCTCCACGGGGGTCTACGAGCAGTACTTC.

This clone has just one count. The rearrangement links TRBV6-8 to TRBJ2-7, with D tentatively TRBD1 or TRBD2 (5 bases each). Per the germline V gene, CDR1 is MNHGY and CDR2 is SAAAGT. V was shortened by 0 bases and J by 0 bases, with 12 bases between the two germline ends. The CDR3 is 16 amino acids. The CDR3 sequence: CASSYSRDGYSYEQYF. The CDR3 DNA reads TGTGCCAGCAGTTACTCGAGGGACGGTTACTCCTACGAGCAGTACTTC.

The V and J genes are TRBV7-7 and TRBJ2-7; TRBD1 matches 7 bases. This CDR3 region has 15 residues. Germline CDR1 SSHAT, CDR2 FNYEAQ (reference sequence). V trimming: 5 bases; J trimming: 3 bases; junction bases outside the gene matches: 10. The CDR3 DNA sequence: TGTGCCAGCAGCCAGGGACAGCCTAGCCTCTACGAGCAGTACTTC. Amino acid sequence: CASSQGQPSLYEQYF.

CDR3 DNA: TGTGCCACCAGCAGACTTCCATTTCAGACAGTTAGCAATCAGCCCCAGCATTTT. Its translation is CATSRLPFQTVSNQPQHF. The chain uses TRBV15 and TRBJ1-5; D is possibly TRBD1 (5 bases). This CDR3 comprises 18 residues. The V gene lost 2 bases and the J gene lost 0 bases, with 17 bases spanning the gap. Germline loops: CDR1 LNHNV, CDR2 YYDKDF (reference sequence).

The gene calls are TRBV5-1 and TRBJ2-2; 13 positions match TRBD2. The germline V gene has CDR1 SGHRS and CDR2 YFSETQ. V lost 0 bases, J lost 5 bases, and 7 bases stayed unmatched. The CDR3 sequence is 18 residues long. CDR3: CASSLESWTSGRTGELFF. The CDR3, as DNA: TGCGCCAGCAGCTTGGAATCCTGGACTAGCGGGAGAACCGGGGAGCTGTTTTTT.

The V call is TRBV30, the J call TRBJ2-2; TRBD1 might be the D (6 bases). CDR1 and CDR2 (germline): GTSNPN, SVGIG (reference sequence). This CDR3 contains 14 residues. V was pared by 4 bases and J by 3 bases, with 12 bases between. CDR3 sequence: CAWTGVRYTGELFF. The DNA for the CDR3 is TGTGCCTGGACAGGGGTACGCTACACCGGGGAGCTGTTTTTT.

The V and J genes are TRBV19 and TRBJ1-5; unclear D gene. V was trimmed by 5 bases and J by 4 bases, leaving 9 bases between them. CDR3 size: 13 residues. Germline V gene data show CDR1 as LNHDA and CDR2 as SQIVND (reference sequence). In DNA form, the CDR3 reads TGTGCCAGTAGTCCCGAGAGAAATCAGCCCCAGCATTTT. It translates to CASSPERNQPQHF. Full variable domain (missing parts from reference TRBV19 and TRBJ1-5): DGGITQSPKYLFRKEGQNVTLSCEQNLNHDAMYWYRQDPGQGLRLIYYSQIVNDFQKGDIAEGYSVSREKKESFPLTVTSAQKNPTAFYLCASSPERNQPQHFGDGTRLSIL.

The chain recombines TRBV19 with TRBJ2-6; weak D call: TRBD2 (5 bases). The CDR3 length is 15 residues. Trimming pared 2 bases from V and 1 base from J, leaving 6 bases between. The germline V gene has CDR1 LNHDA and CDR2 SQIVND (reference sequence). CDR3 loop: CASSISGSGANVLTF. CDR3 nucleotide sequence: TGTGCCAGTAGTATATCGGGGTCTGGGGCCAACGTCCTGACTTTC.

This chain uses TRBV28 with TRBJ1-5, with 8 bases that match TRBD1. Trimming cost V 10 bases and J 3 bases; bases outside gene matches: 11. Germline V gene data show CDR1 as MDHEN and CDR2 as SYDVKM. The CDR3 is 15 amino acids. CDR3 coding DNA: TGTGCCACCAAGATGGGGGACAGGCCCAATCAGCCCCAGCATTTT. This translates into CATKMGDRPNQPQHF. The full variable domain, completed using reference TRBV28 and TRBJ1-5, is DVKVTQSSRYLVKRTGEKVFLECVQDMDHENMFWYRQDPGLGLRLIYFSYDVKMKEKGDIPEGYSVSREKKERFSLILESASTNQTSMYLCATKMGDRPNQPQHFGDGTRLSIL.

The chain has TRBV19 and TRBJ1-4; maybe TRBD1 (6 bases). Germline V gene lookup returns CDR1 LNHDA and CDR2 SQIVND (reference sequence). CDR3 length: 15 amino acids. The V gene lost 1 base and the J gene lost 3 bases, with 9 bases spanning the gap. CDR3 sequence: CASSIGQAANEKLFF. The DNA for the CDR3 is TGTGCCAGTAGTATAGGACAGGCGGCTAATGAAAAACTGTTTTTT. Full variable domain (missing parts from reference TRBV19 and TRBJ1-4): DGGITQSPKYLFRKEGQNVTLSCEQNLNHDAMYWYRQDPGQGLRLIYYSQIVNDFQKGDIAEGYSVSREKKESFPLTVTSAQKNPTAFYLCASSIGQAANEKLFFGSGTQLSVL.

CDR3 DNA: TGTGCCAGCAGCCTAGGACTAGCACTTAATCGGGATGAGCAGTTCTTC. Protein sequence: CASSLGLALNRDEQFF. This chain joins TRBV11-3 and TRBJ2-1, with 8 nucleotides matching TRBD2. Germline CDR1 reads SGHNT; CDR2 reads YENEEA. The CDR3 is 16 amino acids. J lost 8 bases, V lost 5 bases, and 14 bases had no gene match.

This clone was picked up a small number of times. The chain carries TRBV28 and TRBJ2-1; 12 bases are a match to TRBD2. V was clipped by 6 bases and J by 5 bases; unmatched bases: 5. The CDR3 is 15 residues long. Germline V lookup: CDR1 MDHEN, CDR2 SYDVKM. The DNA for the CDR3 is TGTGCCAGCAGGCCGACTAGCGGGGGACACAATGAGCAGTTCTTC. It specifies CASRPTSGGHNEQFF. Full variable domain (remainder filled in from reference TRBV28 and TRBJ2-1): DVKVTQSSRYLVKRTGEKVFLECVQDMDHENMFWYRQDPGLGLRLIYFSYDVKMKEKGDIPEGYSVSREKKERFSLILESASTNQTSMYLCASRPTSGGHNEQFFGPGTRLTVL.

V gene TRBV6-4 combines with J gene TRBJ2-3; D ambiguous. The V end was cut by 2 bases, the J end by 2 bases, with 8 bases between. The CDR3 contains 14 residues. CDR1 is MRHNA, CDR2 SNTAGT, per germline. The DNA of the CDR3 is TGTGCCAGCAGTGACAACATCTTCACAGATACGCAGTATTTT. Residues: CASSDNIFTDTQYF.

The genes are TRBV6-8 and TRBJ2-7, with TRBD1 matching over 11 bases. The germline V gene has CDR1 MNHGY and CDR2 SAAAGT. This CDR3 comprises 15 residues. V was pared by 6 bases and J by 2 bases, with 6 bases of the junction left unmatched. The CDR3 DNA reads TGTGCCAGCAGGGACAGGGGGCGGGGGACCTACGAGCAGTACTTC. This translates into CASRDRGRGTYEQYF.

The CDR3 is CAWAPTRELFF. The CDR3 nucleotides are TGTGCCTGGGCCCCAACCCGGGAGCTGTTTTTT. This chain connects TRBV30 to TRBJ2-2, with unresolved D. The CDR3 has 11 residues. V lost 5 bases and J 9 bases, leaving 10 bases between the germline ends. Germline-derived CDR1 and CDR2 are GTSNPN and SVGIG (reference sequence).

The chain employs TRBV7-1 and TRBJ2-5, with 7 bases that match TRBD2. TRBV7-1 is annotated as an ORF whose role is uncertain. The V and J ends lost 5 bases and 5 bases, in that order; junction bases with no gene match: 14. This CDR3 is built from 16 residues. The DNA for the CDR3 is TGTGCCAGCAGCCAAGTTAGCAGCGGGACGGGGGAGACCCAGTACTTC. Translated, it gives CASSQVSSGTGETQYF.

V gene TRBV7-6 combines with J gene TRBJ1-2, with TRBD1 as a possible D gene (5 bases). The CDR3 covers 14 residues. V lost 3 bases to trimming and J lost 3 bases, with 11 bases between them. Germline CDR1 SGHVS, CDR2 FNYEAQ. The CDR3 protein is CASSLELRDYGYTF. CDR3 DNA sequence: TGTGCCAGCAGCTTGGAACTCAGGGACTATGGCTACACCTTC. Looking up the rest from reference TRBV7-6 and TRBJ1-2 gives the full variable domain: GAGVSQSPRYKVTKRGQDVALRCDPISGHVSLYWYRQALGQGPEFLTYFNYEAQQDKSGLPNDRFSAERPEGSISTLTIQRTEQRDSAMYRCASSLELRDYGYTFGSGTRLTVV.

The V gene is TRBV11-3, the J gene TRBJ2-1; TRBD2 matches at 13 bases. Trimming removed 2 bases from V and 8 bases from J; junction bases left unmatched: 6. The germline gives CDR1 SGHNT, CDR2 YENEEA. The CDR3 is 16 residues long. CDR3 DNA sequence: TGTGCCAGCAGCTTAAGACTAGCGGGAGGCCGGGATGAGCAGTTCTTC. Translation gives CASSLRLAGGRDEQFF.

The genes are TRBV11-3 and TRBJ2-3, with TRBD1 identical over 12 bases. V shed 1 base, J shed 4 bases, and the junction held 3 bases outside the gene matches. Germline loops: CDR1 SGHNT, CDR2 YENEEA. The CDR3 totals 16 residues. The CDR3 DNA reads TGTGCCAGCAGCTTAGGAGGGACAGGGGGCTCAGATACGCAGTATTTT. Amino acids: CASSLGGTGGSDTQYF.

The J gene is TRBJ1-4, the V gene TRBV11-3; possibly TRBD1 for D (6 bases). Germline values: CDR1 SGHNT, CDR2 YENEEA. This CDR3 region has 18 residues. Trimming cost V 3 bases and J 3 bases, with 20 bases left between them. The CDR3 loop is CASSFRTVWGWSNEKLFF. DNA of the CDR3: TGTGCCAGCAGCTTCCGGACAGTCTGGGGCTGGTCTAATGAAAAACTGTTTTTT.

The rearrangement uses TRBV7-6 and TRBJ2-1; 11 bases match TRBD2. V gave up 3 bases and J gave up 7 bases; unmatched junction bases: 8. The CDR3 totals 16 residues. From germline, CDR1 is SGHVS and CDR2 FNYEAQ. CDR3 protein: CASSLRILAGGNEQFF. The CDR3 nucleotides read TGTGCCAGCAGCTTGCGCATCCTAGCGGGAGGTAATGAGCAGTTCTTC.